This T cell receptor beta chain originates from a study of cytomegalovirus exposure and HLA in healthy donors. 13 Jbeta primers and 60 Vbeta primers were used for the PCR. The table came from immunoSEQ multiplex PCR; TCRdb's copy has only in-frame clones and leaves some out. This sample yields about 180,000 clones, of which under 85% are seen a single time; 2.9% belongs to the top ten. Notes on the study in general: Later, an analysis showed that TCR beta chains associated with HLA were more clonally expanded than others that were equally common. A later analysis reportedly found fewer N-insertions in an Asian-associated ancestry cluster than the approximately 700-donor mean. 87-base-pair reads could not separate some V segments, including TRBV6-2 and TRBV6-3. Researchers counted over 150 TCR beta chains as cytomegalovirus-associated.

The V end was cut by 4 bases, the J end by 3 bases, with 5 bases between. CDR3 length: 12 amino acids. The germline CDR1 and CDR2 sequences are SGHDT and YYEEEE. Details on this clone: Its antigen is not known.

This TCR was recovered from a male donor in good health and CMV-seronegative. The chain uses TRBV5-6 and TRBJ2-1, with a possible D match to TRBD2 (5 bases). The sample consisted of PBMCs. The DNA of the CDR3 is TGTGCCAGCAGCCGGGGCTACAATGAGCAGTTCTTC. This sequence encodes CASSRGYNEQFF.